This T cell receptor (beta chain) was identified in a study of T cells in Graves' hyperthyroidism and ophthalmopathy. As for the study in general: Peripheral blood specimens were obtained at initial diagnosis, prior to any treatment.

V dropped 8 bases and J dropped 8 bases, with 19 bases sitting between them. Germline assignment: CDR1 DFQATT and CDR2 SNEGSKA (reference sequence). The CDR3 runs 13 residues. It was considered stable Graves' hyperthyroidism when ophthalmopathy did not progress within 18 months. Exclusion followed for patients with uncontrolled infection, other autoimmune disease, pregnancy or lactation. The PBMCs were taken from around 9 ml of fresh peripheral blood. The TCR beta CDR3 regions underwent amplification using RNA transcripts as the source. HTBI primers were the set used in a first-round RT-PCR of the TCR CDR3. TCRdb reprocessed the multiplex PCR reads with MiXCR, giving one entry per CDR3 protein. The sample gives more than 300,000 distinct CDR3 sequences, about 15% of which show up once; about 22% is in the top ten. This clonotype was counted many times.

Material for sequencing was blood. This receptor was taken from a woman aged 30 to 39 with Graves' hyperthyroidism. The chain is built from TRBV20-1 and TRBJ2-1; D might be TRBD2 (5 bases). The CDR3 here is CSPTVGESDEQFF. The CDR3 bases are TGCAGTCCCACGGTCGGGGAGTCGGATGAGCAGTTCTTC.